A selection of T cell receptor beta chains follows, all from one sample in a study of T cell changes during pregnancy in multiple sclerosis. TCRdb's copy holds only in-frame clones and misses some; the assay was immunoSEQ multiplex PCR. The repertoire holds 50,000 to 80,000 clones, with about nine tenths as singletons. This material consisted of peripheral blood, taken in the second trimester of pregnancy. These receptors all stem from a female donor with multiple sclerosis, enrolled in a pregnancy study. CDR3s include the opening cysteine and the closing phenylalanine or tryptophan. A D gene is named only where the DNA matches it firmly. Clone size is not always given. Where it is, it says once, few, many or a class for expanded clones.

clone size | J gene | V gene | D gene | CDR3 protein | CDR3 DNA
NA | TRBJ2-1 | TRBV7-3 | NA | CASSPGDLNEQFF | TGTGCCAGCAGCCCGGGGGACCTGAATGAGCAGTTCTTC
NA | TRBJ2-1 | TRBV6-1 | TRBD1 | CASSGQGNNEQFF | TGTGCCAGCAGTGGACAGGGTAACAATGAGCAGTTCTTC
NA | TRBJ2-3 | TRBV7-6 | NA | CASSSTGTERESTDTQYF | TGTGCCAGCAGCTCTACCGGGACTGAAAGGGAGAGCACAGATACGCAGTATTTT
NA | TRBJ1-1 | TRBV9 | TRBD1 | CASSVRGQGSVTEAFF | TGTGCCAGCAGCGTACGGGGACAGGGTTCGGTCACTGAAGCTTTCTTT
NA | TRBJ1-2 | TRBV7-6 | NA | CASSLASTGSLRGYTF | TGTGCCAGCAGCTTAGCTTCCACAGGGTCATTGCGCGGCTACACCTTC
once | TRBJ1-2 | TRBV19 | NA | CASSREGGANYGYTF | TGTGCCAGTAGTCGGGAGGGAGGTGCTAACTATGGCTACACCTTC
NA | TRBJ1-1 | TRBV5-1 | TRBD1 | CASRQQGANTEAFF | TGCGCCAGCAGACAACAGGGGGCGAACACTGAAGCTTTCTTT
NA | TRBJ2-7 | TRBV14 | TRBD1 | CASSAPGQGFREQYF | TGTGCCAGCAGCGCCCCGGGACAGGGATTTCGTGAGCAGTACTTC
NA | TRBJ2-3 | TRBV7-2 | TRBD2 | CASSSFSSSGYTDTQYF | TGTGCCAGCAGCTCATTTTCTTCTAGCGGATACACAGATACGCAGTATTTT
NA | TRBJ1-2 | TRBV29-1 | TRBD1 | CSVGQGGYGYTF | TGCAGCGTCGGACAGGGGGGCTATGGCTACACCTTC
NA | TRBJ2-1 | TRBV6-4 | TRBD2 | CASSDILAGGNEQFF | TGTGCCAGCAGTGACATCCTAGCGGGAGGCAATGAGCAGTTCTTC
NA | TRBJ2-2 | TRBV7-2 | TRBD2 | CASIPSGLGLAGITGELFF | TGTGCCAGCATCCCCTCGGGGCTCGGTCTAGCGGGAATCACCGGGGAGCTGTTTTTT
NA | TRBJ1-4 | TRBV2 | NA | CASSPQGQEKLFF | TGTGCCAGCAGCCCGCAGGGGCAGGAAAAACTGTTTTTT
NA | TRBJ2-1 | TRBV7-3 | NA | CASSAQTASYNEQFF | TGTGCCAGCAGCGCCCAAACAGCCTCCTACAATGAGCAGTTCTTC
NA | TRBJ2-7 | TRBV7-2 | TRBD2 | CASSVSTSGRYEQYF | TGTGCCAGCAGCGTATCGACTAGCGGAAGATACGAGCAGTACTTC
NA | TRBJ1-5 | TRBV4-2 | TRBD1 | CASSQSGTGGQPQHF | TGTGCCAGCAGCCAATCCGGGACAGGCGGTCAGCCCCAGCATTTT
NA | TRBJ1-2 | TRBV2 | TRBD1 | CASSGDREYGYTF | TGTGCCAGCAGTGGGGACAGGGAGTATGGCTACACCTTC
NA | TRBJ2-7 | TRBV7-9 | TRBD1 | CASSSYRDSEVYF | TGTGCCAGCAGCTCTTACCGGGACAGCGAAGTTTACTTC
NA | TRBJ1-6 | TRBV7-9 | NA | CASSLGPLNSPLHF | TGTGCCAGCAGCTTAGGGCCCTTGAATTCACCCCTCCACTTT
once | TRBJ1-1 | TRBV5-6 | NA | CASSLANRSGRRGNTEAFF | TGTGCCAGCAGCTTGGCTAACCGGTCGGGCAGGCGGGGGAACACTGAAGCTTTCTTT
NA | TRBJ1-2 | TRBV7-2 | NA | CASSPSMGNDNYGYTF | TGTGCCAGCAGCCCCTCGATGGGCAACGACAACTATGGCTACACCTTC
NA | TRBJ2-1 | TRBV9 | TRBD2 | CASSVGGGTSPADEQFF | TGTGCCAGCAGCGTAGGTGGGGGGACTAGCCCTGCCGATGAGCAGTTCTTC
NA | TRBJ1-2 | TRBV4-3 | TRBD1 | CASSRLTGDFNYGYTF | TGCGCCAGCAGCCGCCTGACAGGGGACTTTAACTATGGCTACACCTTC
NA | TRBJ2-7 | TRBV9 | TRBD1 | CASSVPPGQGFYEQYF | TGTGCCAGCAGCGTCCCTCCGGGACAGGGCTTCTACGAGCAGTACTTC
NA | TRBJ2-5 | TRBV6-6 | TRBD1 | CASSAPGQGEETQYF | TGTGCCAGCAGTGCGCCGGGACAGGGGGAAGAGACCCAGTACTTC
NA | TRBJ1-3 | TRBV30 | NA | CAWSRSGVGNTIYF | TGTGCCTGGAGTAGGTCAGGGGTTGGAAACACCATATATTTT
NA | TRBJ2-7 | TRBV28 | NA | CASSLELDRVSEQYF | TGTGCCAGCAGTTTGGAATTAGATCGGGTCTCCGAGCAGTACTTC
NA | TRBJ2-4 | TRBV5-6 | NA | CASSSDRNIQYF | TGTGCCAGCAGCAGTGACAGGAACATTCAGTACTTC
NA | TRBJ2-1 | TRBV10-3 | NA | CAISGNSYNEQFF | TGTGCCATTAGCGGAAACTCCTACAATGAGCAGTTCTTC
NA | TRBJ2-7 | TRBV6-8 | NA | CASSYPQPSGTSKGEQYF | TGTGCCAGCAGTTACCCCCAACCTTCCGGGACTTCCAAGGGCGAGCAGTACTTC
NA | TRBJ1-3 | TRBV6-6 | NA | CASSYGEQGGNTIYF | TGTGCCAGCAGTTACGGGGAGCAGGGGGGAAACACCATATATTTT
NA | TRBJ2-7 | TRBV27 | NA | CASRLTGFPYEQYF | TGTGCCAGCAGACTTACAGGGTTTCCCTACGAGCAGTACTTC
NA | TRBJ1-1 | TRBV7-9 | TRBD1 | CASSSHGQGRPEAFF | TGTGCCAGCAGCTCCCATGGACAGGGAAGGCCTGAAGCTTTCTTT
NA | TRBJ1-2 | TRBV27 | TRBD1 | CASSELWTGGGYTF | TGTGCCAGCAGCGAACTTTGGACAGGGGGGGGCTACACCTTC
NA | TRBJ2-5 | TRBV7-9 | TRBD2 | CASSLPGLAGVETQYF | TGTGCCAGCAGCTTACCGGGACTAGCGGGAGTAGAGACCCAGTACTTC